The clone carrying this T cell receptor beta chain appeared a few times. The CDR3 extends over 14 amino acids. Germline CDR1 and CDR2: MDHEN and SYDVKM. The J segment lost 5 bases and the V segment lost 7 bases, leaving 9 bases of the junction unmatched. Production of TCR beta cDNA used roughly 480 ng total RNA together with a constant-region primer. The TCR beta library was amplified through three nested multiplex PCR rounds in a modified ARM-PCR procedure. Researchers ran the first two PCR rounds for ten to eleven cycles each with TRBV1-TRBV30 forward primers and a C-beta reverse primer. One entry per CDR3 protein, called by TCRdb with MiXCR from the multiplex PCR reads. The sample contains approximately 210,000 distinct CDR3 sequences, 65% of which appear only once. This sample is part of a study of tumor-infiltrating lymphocytes in primary liver carcinoma. Study-wide context: The cohort included men and women aged 30 to 69 years.

Unsorted whole blood yielded the blood RNA, and germline DNA was also extracted. Those patients suffered from chronic HBV infection and were treatment-naive. The chain is built from TRBV28 and TRBJ2-7; TRBD2 agrees at 9 bases. The sequenced sample consisted of peripheral blood. This receptor was taken from a woman aged 60 to 75 with primary liver carcinoma and hepatitis B virus infection. CDR3 loop: CASKRGLASHEQYF. In nucleotides, the CDR3 is TGTGCCAGCAAACGGGGACTAGCATCTCACGAGCAGTACTTC.